Sequencing of this T cell receptor beta chain was carried out in a study of T cell repertoires in cytomegalovirus infection. General observations from the study: HLA-C-restricted CMV-specific TCR beta clonotypes were dominant in the ex vivo response.

TCRdb re-called the reads through MiXCR, storing one row per CDR3 protein. Among 110,000 or so distinct CDR3 sequences listed, 30% were seen once. The CDR3 extends over 16 amino acids. Trimming stripped 5 bases from V and 0 bases from J, with 15 bases between. The germline CDR1 and CDR2 sequences are MGHRA and YSYEKL. This clonotype was observed once. Its antigen remains unknown. Sample: CD8+ T cells from cultured PBMCs, taken from culture after CMV antigen stimulation. This chain joins TRBV4-1 and TRBJ2-3; weak D call: TRBD1 (6 bases). This receptor was obtained from a human donor in good health (CMV status not recorded). Some clones in this sample may be carry-over from other donors' samples. CDR3 sequence (DNA): TGCGCCAGCAGCTACCGGACAGACCCTAGCACAGATACGCAGTATTTT. It is translated as CASSYRTDPSTDTQYF.